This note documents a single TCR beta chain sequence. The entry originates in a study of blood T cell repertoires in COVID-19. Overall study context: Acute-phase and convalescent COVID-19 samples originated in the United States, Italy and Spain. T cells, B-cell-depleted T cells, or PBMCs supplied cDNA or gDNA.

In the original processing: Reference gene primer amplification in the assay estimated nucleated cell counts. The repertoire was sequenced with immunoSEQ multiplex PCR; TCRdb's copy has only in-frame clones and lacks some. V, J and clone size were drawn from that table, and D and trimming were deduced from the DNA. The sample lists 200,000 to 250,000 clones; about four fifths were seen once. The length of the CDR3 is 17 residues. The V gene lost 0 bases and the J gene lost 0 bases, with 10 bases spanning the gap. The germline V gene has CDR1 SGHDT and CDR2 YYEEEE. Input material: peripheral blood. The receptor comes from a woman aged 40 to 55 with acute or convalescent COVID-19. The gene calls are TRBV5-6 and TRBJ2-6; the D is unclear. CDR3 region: CASSLAPTGSGANVLTF. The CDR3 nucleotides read TGTGCCAGCAGCTTGGCCCCGACTGGCTCTGGGGCCAACGTCCTGACTTTC.